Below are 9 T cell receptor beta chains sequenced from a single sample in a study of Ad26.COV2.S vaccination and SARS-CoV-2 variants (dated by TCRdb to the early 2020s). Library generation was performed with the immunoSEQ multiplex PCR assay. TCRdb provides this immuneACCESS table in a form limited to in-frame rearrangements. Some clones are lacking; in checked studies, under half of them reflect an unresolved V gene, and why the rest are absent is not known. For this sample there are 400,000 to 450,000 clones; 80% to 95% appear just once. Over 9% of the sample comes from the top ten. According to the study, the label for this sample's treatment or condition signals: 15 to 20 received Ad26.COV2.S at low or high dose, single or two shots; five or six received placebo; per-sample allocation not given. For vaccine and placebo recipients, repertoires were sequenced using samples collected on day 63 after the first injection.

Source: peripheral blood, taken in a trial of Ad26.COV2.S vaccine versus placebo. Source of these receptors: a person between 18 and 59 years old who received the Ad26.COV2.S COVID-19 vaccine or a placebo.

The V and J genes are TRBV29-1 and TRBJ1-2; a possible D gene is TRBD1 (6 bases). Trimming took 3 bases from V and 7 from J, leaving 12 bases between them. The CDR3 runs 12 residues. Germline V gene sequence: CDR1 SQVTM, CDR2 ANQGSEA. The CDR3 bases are TGCAGCGTTGAGTCGGGGGGCGGTGGCTACACCTTC. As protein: CSVESGGGGYTF.

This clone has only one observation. This chain's CDR3 is CASSLQGLGETQYF. CDR3 DNA: TGTGCCAGCAGCCTACAGGGGCTTGGGGAGACCCAGTACTTC. The genes are TRBV5-5 and TRBJ2-5; TRBD1 aligns across 7 bases. This CDR3 is 14 amino acids long. J lost 5 bases, V lost 4 bases, and 8 bases had no gene match. CDR1 and CDR2 (germline): SGHKS, YYEKEE (reference sequence).

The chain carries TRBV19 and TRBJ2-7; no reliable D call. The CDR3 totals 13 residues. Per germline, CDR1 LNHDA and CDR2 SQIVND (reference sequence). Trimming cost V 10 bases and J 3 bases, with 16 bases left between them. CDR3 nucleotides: TGTGCCACTTCTACTCCTGGTGACTACGAGCAGTACTTC. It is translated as CATSTPGDYEQYF.

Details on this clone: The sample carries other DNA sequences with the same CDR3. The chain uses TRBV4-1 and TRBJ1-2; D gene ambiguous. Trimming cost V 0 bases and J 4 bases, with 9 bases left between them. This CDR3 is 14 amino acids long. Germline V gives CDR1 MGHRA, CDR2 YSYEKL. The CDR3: CASSQDRGSYGYTF. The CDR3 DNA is TGCGCCAGCAGCCAAGATCGGGGATCCTATGGCTACACCTTC.

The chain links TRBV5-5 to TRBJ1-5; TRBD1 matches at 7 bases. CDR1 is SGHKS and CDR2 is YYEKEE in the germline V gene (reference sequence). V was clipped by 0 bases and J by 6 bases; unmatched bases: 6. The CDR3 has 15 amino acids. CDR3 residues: CASSLEASGGQPQHF. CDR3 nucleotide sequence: TGTGCCAGCAGCTTGGAAGCGTCAGGGGGTCAGCCCCAGCATTTT.

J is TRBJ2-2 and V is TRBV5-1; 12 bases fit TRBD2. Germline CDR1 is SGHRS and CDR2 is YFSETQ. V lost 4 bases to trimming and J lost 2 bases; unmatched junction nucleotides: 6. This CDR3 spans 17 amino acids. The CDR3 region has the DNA TGCGCCAGCAGCACCAGACTAGCGGGAGTTAACACCGGGGAGCTGTTTTTT. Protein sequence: CASSTRLAGVNTGELFF.

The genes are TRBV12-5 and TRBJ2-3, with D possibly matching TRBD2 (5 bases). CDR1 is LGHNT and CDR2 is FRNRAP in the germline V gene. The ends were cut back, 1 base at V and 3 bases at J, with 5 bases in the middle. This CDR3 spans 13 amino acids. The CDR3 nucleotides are TGTGCTAGTGGTTTGGCGGGGACAGATACGCAGTATTTT. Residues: CASGLAGTDTQYF.

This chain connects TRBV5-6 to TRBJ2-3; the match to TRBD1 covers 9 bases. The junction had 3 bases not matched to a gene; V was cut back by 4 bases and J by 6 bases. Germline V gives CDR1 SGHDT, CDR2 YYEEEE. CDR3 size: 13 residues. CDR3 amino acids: CASSLQGADTQYF. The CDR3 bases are TGTGCCAGCAGCCTACAGGGGGCGGATACGCAGTATTTT.

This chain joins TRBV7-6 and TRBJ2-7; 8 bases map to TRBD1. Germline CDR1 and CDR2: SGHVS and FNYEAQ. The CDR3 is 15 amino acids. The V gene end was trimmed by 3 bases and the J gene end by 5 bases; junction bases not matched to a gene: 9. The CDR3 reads CASSFEGYRGNEQYF. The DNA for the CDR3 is TGTGCCAGCAGCTTTGAAGGCTACAGGGGGAACGAGCAGTACTTC.